Here is one T cell receptor beta chain with its context. Its specific antigen is unknown. No per-base quality is available; no much larger clone lies one base away. Library preparation was by the immunoSEQ multiplex PCR assay. The multiplex PCR relied on a mix of 60 forward primers for TCR Vbeta segments and 13 reverse primers for TCR Jbeta segments. The CDR3 region of rearranged TCR beta genes was amplified from genomic DNA by a multiplex PCR assay. The Illumina HiSeq System was used to sequence the amplified TCR beta libraries as 87-base-pair reads. Per the original workflow: Across the 700 or so repertoires, a later analysis counted about 81 million unique TCR beta chains, some 11 million of which were shared by at least two donors. Raw reads were error-corrected and collapsed into unique sequences by a nearest-neighbor algorithm in which closely related sequences were merged to remove PCR and sequencing errors. Alignment of CDR3 sequences to IMGT reference sequences was used to assign V, D and J gene segments. For a sequence to be retained, a match of at least six nucleotides was required to both a V gene segment and a J gene segment. A rearrangement counted as productive if the CDR3 had no stop codons and remained in frame with V and J, and every other rearrangement counted as non-productive. CDR3 was defined by IMGT convention, running from the second conserved V-encoded cysteine to the conserved J-encoded phenylalanine. The earlier analysis of roughly 590 of the donors excluded sequences that lacked an unambiguous match to a single V gene segment. An earlier analysis of several hundred of the donors called V segments functional above 56.7% productive rearrangements and segregating when the between-donor standard deviation exceeded 5%. A statistical classification framework was built for diagnosing cytomegalovirus status from the catalog of TCR beta chain sequences. V and J gene assignment, in a later analysis, came from comparing TCR nucleotide sequences with IMGT/GENE-DB human TR gene sequences. A later analysis assigned CDR3 sequences and most-parsimonious VDJ recombination scenarios with the TCRdist pipeline. In a later analysis, every TCR beta chain was defined by the combination of its CDR3 amino acid sequence and its V-gene family, and reads without a unique V-gene family were dropped. In a later analysis, 450 to 600 highly shared, low-generation-probability nucleotide sequences were removed to address suspected cross-contamination and a sequencing artifact. For each public chain, a later analysis derived a clonal expansion index from normalized ranks of inferred template counts within each repertoire. A later analysis computed generation probabilities with a VDJ recombination model fitted to out-of-frame rearrangements, and checked the results against IGoR. Hypergeometric tests were used in a later analysis to score TCR-TCR, TCR-HLA and TCR-CMV co-occurrence, with a repertoire-size bias correction applied to the TCR pairs. In a later analysis, false discovery rates were estimated by permuting HLA or CMV assignments 20 times. In a later analysis, co-occurring TCRs were grouped using DBSCAN, with TCRdist sequence similarity added in when clustering inside HLA-allele-positive subsets. Co-occurrence clustering excluded repertoires with fewer than 30,000 or more than 120,000 public chains, plus five with anomalous nucleotide sharing. The clones in this table, taken by TCRdb from immuneACCESS, are in-frame only. Not every clone is retained; where verified, under half of the shortfall comes from an unresolved V gene, and the cause of the rest is unknown. That table is the source of V, J and clone size, and D and trimming were worked out from the DNA. A total of under 200,000 clones appear in this sample, roughly 82% of them only once. In total, the top ten clones hold approximately 0.55% of the sample.

This sample is part of a study of cytomegalovirus exposure and HLA in healthy donors (dated by TCRdb to 2015 to 2018). The study in broad terms: In an earlier analysis of approximately 500 of the donors, roughly 300 Gb of sequence data and 100 million or so unique TCR beta sequences from roughly 200 million T cells were reported. The study used immunosequencing to profile the T cell repertoires of under 700 subjects and linked those repertoires to cytomegalovirus serostatus. A few DR-DQ haplotypes were handled as single units for association and clustering because linkage in the cohort was strong. To predict cytomegalovirus infection status, the study brought together high-throughput TCR immunosequencing, statistical association of individual TCRs with disease status, and machine learning. Among 300 to 500 genotyped donors of the cohort, an average of about 240,000 unique TCR beta nucleotide sequences was sequenced per donor, of which about 18% were non-productive. An early release covering roughly 600 HLA-typed donors comprised roughly 300 gigabases of sequencing data and tens of millions of unique TCR sequences. To study patterns of TCR occurrence, a later analysis re-analyzed previously published TCR beta repertoires from 600 to 750 donors and added high-resolution HLA genotyping. In a later genetic analysis, genome-wide SNP genotypes for about 65% of the roughly 670 donors were used, and that subset was treated as a discovery cohort. Class I and class II HLA loci were covered by the typing at four-digit resolution. Along with the roughly 670-subject first cohort, a separate validation cohort of over a hundred different subjects was used. Typing coverage varied by locus: roughly 620-640 donors for A, B, C, DRB1 and DQB1; 500 to 550 for DQA1; more than 600 for DPA1; approximately 470 for DPB1. In the later analysis, no new phenotypic data were used to find candidate immune exposures; instead, reliance was placed on TCR beta sequences and their occurrence across donors. Donor age, sex, ethnicity and CMV serostatus were compiled together with the repertoire data. Among the roughly 400 genotyped donors, approximately 82% belonged to the genetic ancestry cluster associated with self-reported Caucasian donors. The study aimed to test whether cataloging public T cell receptors could reveal signatures of past pathogen exposure. All discovery cohort repertoires had been generated using a single sequencing platform. An earlier analysis of 587 of the donors applied high-throughput TCR beta sequencing to assess whether each TCR beta V gene segment acted as functional or pseudogenic. On the study overall, not on this receptor specifically: While some public TCRs were present in many individuals, most TCR sequences turned up only very rarely across donors. A later analysis found that most CMV-associated TCR beta chains appeared HLA-restricted, with HLA associations seemingly driven largely by CMV exposure. A later genetic analysis associated a missense DCLRE1C variant with V-gene and J-gene trimming of TCR beta chains, and an independent cohort replicated the association. A further reported finding was that TCR beta sequences accurately predicted the HLA-A and HLA-B alleles for most subjects in the first cohort. In vitro tests confirmed that a few of the cytomegalovirus-associated TCR beta chains recognize cytomegalovirus antigens. Specific HLA alleles were associated with 15,000 to 20,000 TCR beta sequences at a false discovery rate of 0.05 in a later analysis. When HLA alleles, especially DR and DQ, strongly co-occurred, TCR associations were difficult to assign to individual alleles. The 87-base-pair reads could not distinguish some IMGT-functional V segments, including TRBV6-2 and TRBV6-3, so those segments were excluded. This cohort had only TCR beta chains sequenced, and the lack of alpha or paired-chain data limited which features could be detected. Compared with the approximately 670-donor mean, donors in an Asian-associated ancestry cluster had fewer N-insertions in productive TCRs, according to a later genetic analysis. Correlated functional status among segregating V segments might reflect linkage disequilibrium, but an unknown experimental factor could not be ruled out. Because counts were too low, seventeen rarely observed V segments, including chromosome 9 orphons, were excluded from the earlier analysis of fewer than 650 of the donors. In a later analysis, several top co-occurrence clusters were reported to appear linked to parvovirus B19, influenza, CMV and Epstein-Barr virus. The only immune exposure information available for the cohort was CMV serostatus. A group of highly shared sequence variants was considered likely to be a technical artifact of the sequencing pipeline. Because some donors lacked HLA typing at each locus, the association tests relied only on the typed subset. In an earlier analysis of roughly 500 of the donors, most TCR beta V segments appeared in productive rearrangements about 87% or about 30% of the time, broadly matching IMGT annotations. In the study, some 160 TCR beta chains were listed as associated with cytomegalovirus. In a later analysis, TCR association rates were found to vary across HLA loci, with the most associated TCRs seen for DRB1 alleles and the fewest for HLA-C alleles. Sequencing depth was assumed to be roughly uniform across donors in the presence/absence analyses, though that assumption may not hold. The authors suggested that the approach could potentially be generalized to other disease states and immunological phenotypes. In both the original and validation cohorts, the classifier was reported to diagnose cytomegalovirus status with high specificity and sensitivity. In a later analysis, HLA-associated TCR beta chains showed more clonal expansion and lower generation probabilities than non-associated chains that were equally common.

According to the germline V gene, CDR1 reads SQVTM and CDR2 reads ANQGSEA. V lost 4 bases and J lost 0 bases; the stretch between them is 7 bases long. There are 12 amino acids in the CDR3, from cysteine to phenylalanine inclusive. Only the CDR3 DNA is retained, 36 bases long and in frame from the first base. The cohort comprised 666 healthy bone marrow donors. All cohort members were sampled while nominally healthy, although unrecorded immune exposures were likely present. The donor was CMV seronegative and belonged to the group of 350 to 400 seronegative cohort members. Every donor gave a peripheral blood sample, and the peripheral blood mononuclear cells from that sample were used for TCR beta sequencing. Genomic DNA extraction from the blood cell samples was performed with the Qiagen DNeasy Blood Extraction Kit.

Recombination linked TRBV29-1 to TRBJ2-7; possibly the D gene is TRBD2, per 5 matching bases. The clonotype comes from a woman between 50 and 59 years old in good health and CMV-seronegative. The sample consisted of PBMCs. The sequenced DNA is TGCAGCGTTGCCGAGGGCTCCTACGAGCAGTACTTC. Its protein reads: CSVAEGSYEQYF.